Listed here are 29 T cell receptor beta chains from one sample, sequenced in a study of cytomegalovirus exposure and HLA in healthy donors (TCRdb year 2017). The library was built by means of the immunoSEQ multiplex PCR assay. A mixture of 60 forward primers for TCR Vbeta segments and 13 reverse primers for TCR Jbeta segments was used in the multiplex PCR. The clones in this table, taken by TCRdb from immuneACCESS, are in-frame only. Not every clone is retained; where verified, under half of the shortfall comes from an unresolved V gene, and the cause of the rest is unknown. Present in this sample are around 240,000 clones, 82% of which were seen just once. 4.5% to 6% of the sample belongs to the ten largest clones. The sequenced sample was PBMCs. The receptors shown here come from a woman aged 40 to 49 in good health and CMV-seropositive.

Note on this clone: Its ends do not fully match the called genes, so a read error is possible. The genes are TRBV30 and TRBJ1-2; possibly TRBD1 for D (5 bases). CDR3 size: 13 residues. Germline-derived CDR1 and CDR2 are GTSNPN and SVGIG (reference sequence). CDR3 coding DNA: TGTGCCTGGAATCCACCGGGACGGGGGGTTAAGGCCTTC. Protein: CAWNPPGRGVKAF.

The rearrangement uses TRBV19 and TRBJ1-5, with 8 bases that match TRBD1. Germline values: CDR1 LNHDA, CDR2 SQIVND (reference sequence). The CDR3 length is 16 residues. After removal of 1 base from V and 1 base from J, the junction contained 3 bases not matched to a gene. The CDR3 sequence is CASSIGTGTSNQPQHF. Here the CDR3 DNA reads TGTGCCAGTAGTATAGGGACAGGGACCAGCAATCAGCCCCAGCATTTT.

The chain uses TRBV7-9 and TRBJ2-5, with 15 bases that match TRBD2. V lost 4 bases and J lost 6; bases outside the gene matches: 6. Germline-derived CDR1 and CDR2 are SEHNR and FQNEAQ (reference sequence). There are 16 residues in the CDR3. CDR3 sequence (DNA): TGTGCCAGCAGCTCGCCGGGACTAGCGGGAGGAAAGACCCAGTACTTC. This codes for CASSSPGLAGGKTQYF.

The CDR3: CASQTGGNTEAFF. As DNA, the CDR3 is TGTGCCAGCCAGACAGGGGGGAACACTGAAGCTTTCTTT. The chain carries TRBV19 and TRBJ1-1; 9 nucleotides line up with TRBD1. CDR3 size: 13 residues. Trimming at V came to 9 bases and at J to 1 base, leaving 3 bases not matched to a gene. Germline V gives CDR1 LNHDA, CDR2 SQIVND (reference sequence).

The V call is TRBV7-2, the J call TRBJ2-7; TRBD2 matches at 11 bases. Losses at the gene ends were 1 base for V and 0 bases for J; bases not matched to a gene: 8. Germline values: CDR1 SGHTA, CDR2 FQGNSA. This CDR3 is 18 amino acids long. The CDR3 bases are TGTGCCAGCAGCTTAGAAGTGGTACTAGCGGGAGCCTCCTACGAGCAGTACTTC. It codes for CASSLEVVLAGASYEQYF.

J is TRBJ2-5 and V is TRBV5-4, with 10 bases lining up with TRBD1. Germline-derived CDR1 and CDR2 are SGHNT and YYREEE (reference sequence). The CDR3 covers 16 residues. The junction had 10 bases not matched to a gene; V was cut back by 4 bases and J by 4 bases. This CDR3 reads CASSLPSTGGSETQYF. DNA for the CDR3: TGTGCCAGCAGCCTTCCCTCGACAGGGGGCTCAGAGACCCAGTACTTC.

The chain joins TRBV9 to TRBJ2-7; D might be TRBD2 (6 bases). The germline V and J ends were trimmed by 0 bases and 4 bases, with 11 bases remaining between them. The CDR3 is 14 residues long. Germline V gives CDR1 SGDLS, CDR2 YYNGEE. CDR3 protein: CASSVGVGGYEQYF. CDR3 coding DNA: TGTGCCAGCAGCGTAGGGGTCGGAGGGTACGAGCAGTACTTC. Variable domain in full (rest from reference TRBV9 and TRBJ2-7): DSGVTQTPKHLITATGQRVTLRCSPRSGDLSVYWYQQSLDQGLQFLIQYYNGEERAKGNILERFSAQQFPDLHSELNLSSLELGDSALYFCASSVGVGGYEQYFGPGTRLTVT.

The rearrangement uses TRBV5-4 and TRBJ1-2; 8 bases align to TRBD1. The CDR3 extends over 14 amino acids. The V gene's germline CDR1 is SGHNT and CDR2 YYREEE (reference sequence). Trimming cost V 10 bases and J 8 bases; bases outside gene matches: 16. The CDR3 is CASTISGGAGGYTF. DNA for the CDR3: TGTGCCTCCACAATCTCAGGGGGCGCTGGAGGCTACACCTTC.

The genes are TRBV19 and TRBJ1-1; possibly TRBD1 for D (6 bases). Germline lookup yields CDR1 LNHDA and CDR2 SQIVND (reference sequence). CDR3 size: 13 residues. V gave up 6 bases and J gave up 6 bases, with 14 bases separating them. The CDR3 DNA reads TGTGCCAGTAGGAAACAGGGTGTCGCTGAAGCTTTCTTT. Translation gives CASRKQGVAEAFF.

The chain carries TRBV2 and TRBJ2-7; D possibly corresponds to TRBD2 (5 bases). Deletions cut 6 bases from V and 5 bases from J, with 14 bases between. The CDR3 totals 13 residues. In germline, CDR1 is SNHLY, CDR2 FYNNEI. The CDR3 reads CASRPLDGDEQYF. The CDR3, as DNA: TGTGCCAGCAGACCCTTAGACGGGGACGAGCAGTACTTC.

This clone was seen only a few times. The chain combines TRBV18 with TRBJ2-1; 8 positions agree with TRBD1. The CDR3 contains 15 residues. The junction had 8 bases not matched to a gene; V was cut back by 6 bases and J by 4 bases. Germline values: CDR1 KGHSH, CDR2 LQKENI. DNA of the CDR3: TGTGCCAGCTCCGAAGACAGGGGACTTTACAATGAGCAGTTCTTC. Its protein product is CASSEDRGLYNEQFF.

Comments on this clone: The DNA is left out, because the CDR3 cannot be placed on it with certainty; the CDR3 is given as TCRdb lists it. The rearrangement links TRBV19 to TRBJ1-2; the DNA was not used to check the table's D call, TRBD1. The germline V gene encodes CDR1 LNHDA and CDR2 SQIVND (reference sequence). The CDR3 is made up of 13 amino acids, end residues included. The CDR3 reads CASSTVGQGANTF.

This clone has just one count. The CDR3 is CASTGTGRRNEQFF. The CDR3 bases are TGTGCCAGCACAGGGACAGGTCGTCGTAATGAGCAGTTCTTC. V gene TRBV2 combines with J gene TRBJ2-1, with 8 positions matching TRBD1. The V segment lost 7 bases and the J segment 7 bases; nucleotides outside the gene matches: 9. The CDR3 consists of 14 residues. The germline V gene encodes CDR1 SNHLY and CDR2 FYNNEI.

This clone was seen more than once but under ten times. V is TRBV7-2 and J is TRBJ1-3, with D perhaps TRBD1 (5 bases). Trimming took off 0 bases at V and 5 bases at J, with 14 bases between the two ends. Per the germline V gene, CDR1 is SGHTA and CDR2 is FQGNSA. The CDR3 length is 16 residues. The CDR3 DNA sequence: TGTGCCAGCAGCTTAGCGTGGGCAGGGACTCGAAACACCATATATTTT. Translated: CASSLAWAGTRNTIYF.

The chain employs TRBV6-4 and TRBJ2-1; no firm D call. Germline V gene data show CDR1 as MRHNA and CDR2 as SNTAGT. This CDR3 is built from 15 residues. V gave up 2 bases and J gave up 4 bases, with 12 bases separating them. The CDR3 DNA follows: TGTGCCAGCAGTGACGGGCAATACGGATACAATGAGCAGTTCTTC. Protein: CASSDGQYGYNEQFF.

CDR3 bases: TGCGCCAGCAGCCAATTCAACTTAAACACCGGGGAGCTGTTTTTT. Residues: CASSQFNLNTGELFF. The chain recombines TRBV4-1 with TRBJ2-2; no firm D call. The V end lost 2 bases, the J end lost 2 bases, and 9 bases lay between the germline ends. This CDR3 is 15 amino acids long. Germline V CDR1 and CDR2: MGHRA, YSYEKL.

The chain recombines TRBV19 with TRBJ1-1; TRBD1 is a possible D gene (5 bases). V lost 7 bases and J 1 base, leaving 10 bases between the germline ends. Per the germline V gene, CDR1 is LNHDA and CDR2 is SQIVND (reference sequence). The CDR3 consists of 13 residues. The CDR3 bases are TGTGCCAGTATGGGGGAGGGGAACACTGAAGCTTTCTTT. Translation: CASMGEGNTEAFF. The entire variable domain, with the rest obtained from reference TRBV19 and TRBJ1-1, is as follows: DGGITQSPKYLFRKEGQNVTLSCEQNLNHDAMYWYRQDPGQGLRLIYYSQIVNDFQKGDIAEGYSVSREKKESFPLTVTSAQKNPTAFYLCASMGEGNTEAFFGQGTRLTVV.

The chain joins TRBV30 to TRBJ2-7; 7 bases match TRBD1. This CDR3 is 13 amino acids long. Germline V CDR1 and CDR2: GTSNPN, SVGIG (reference sequence). J was trimmed by 5 bases and V by 3 bases; bases with no gene match: 7. This CDR3 is CAWRRQGADEQYF. DNA of the CDR3: TGTGCCTGGAGGAGACAGGGTGCAGACGAGCAGTACTTC.

The chain joins TRBV6-6 to TRBJ1-2; 9 bases are shared with TRBD1. Germline-derived CDR1 and CDR2 are MNHNY and SVGAGI (reference sequence). V lost 3 bases, J lost 6 bases, and 5 bases stayed unmatched. The CDR3 runs to 14 residues. The CDR3 bases are TGTGCCAGCAGTTATTCCGGGACAGGGAATGGCTACACCTTC. Amino acid sequence: CASSYSGTGNGYTF.

The DNA for the CDR3 is TGTGCCAGCAGTGGGGGGCGGGGGAGGGGCACTGAAGCTTTCTTT. This encodes CASSGGRGRGTEAFF. V usage is TRBV2 and J usage is TRBJ1-1; tentatively, D is TRBD1 (6 bases). The CDR3 has 15 residues. V was clipped by 4 bases and J by 4 bases, with 16 bases between them. Germline V gene sequence: CDR1 SNHLY, CDR2 FYNNEI.

The chain uses TRBV6-7 and TRBJ1-3, with D unclear. The J call may be wrong; the DNA end is better matched by TRBJ2-2. TRBV6-7 is known as an ORF, though its function is uncertain. The CDR3 contains 15 residues. CDR3 loop: CASSYSTLNTGELFF. The CDR3 region has the DNA TGTGCCAGCAGTTACTCGACTCTTAACACCGGGGAGCTGTTTTTT.

This chain links TRBV19 with TRBJ2-5; 9 bases align to TRBD2. This CDR3 has 15 amino acids. Germline lookup yields CDR1 LNHDA and CDR2 SQIVND (reference sequence). V dropped 3 bases and J dropped 5; count of bases not matched to a gene: 7. The CDR3 reads CASSMGTSKAETQYF. DNA of the CDR3: TGTGCCAGTAGTATGGGGACTAGCAAGGCGGAGACCCAGTACTTC.

V usage is TRBV2 and J usage is TRBJ2-5; tentatively, D is TRBD2 (5 bases). In germline, CDR1 is SNHLY, CDR2 FYNNEI. CDR3 length: 12 residues. V was trimmed by 4 bases and J by 3 bases, leaving 6 bases between them. CDR3 nucleotide sequence: TGTGCCAGCAGTGGACTAAAAGAGACCCAGTACTTC. It encodes CASSGLKETQYF.

The rearrangement links TRBV19 to TRBJ2-6; D remains unclear. The V gene lost 2 bases and the J gene lost 0 bases, with 8 bases spanning the gap. The germline gives CDR1 LNHDA, CDR2 SQIVND (reference sequence). CDR3 length: 16 residues. The CDR3 region is CASSIIVSSGANVLTF. As DNA, the CDR3 is TGTGCCAGTAGTATAATTGTGAGCTCTGGGGCCAACGTCCTGACTTTC.

In regard to this clone: This specimen includes other DNA sequences encoding the same CDR3. The V gene is TRBV18, the J gene TRBJ1-2; 12 positions agree with TRBD1. V trimming: 3 bases; J trimming: 6 bases; junction bases outside the gene matches: 2. Germline loops: CDR1 KGHSH, CDR2 LQKENI. The CDR3 extends over 14 amino acids. CDR3 protein: CASSPGQGADGYTF. For the CDR3, the DNA is TGTGCCAGCTCACCGGGACAGGGGGCGGATGGCTACACCTTC.

The chain carries TRBV4-3 and TRBJ1-5; 8 bases are shared with TRBD1. This CDR3 comprises 14 residues. Germline V gene lookup returns CDR1 LGHNA and CDR2 YSLEER. Trimming removed 5 bases from V and 4 bases from J; junction bases left unmatched: 4. CDR3 nucleotide sequence: TGCGCCAGCAGCGGGACAGGCCATAATCAGCCCCAGCATTTT. Translation gives CASSGTGHNQPQHF.

This chain connects TRBV4-1 to TRBJ1-5; possible D gene TRBD1, 6 bases. V was clipped by 2 bases and J by 2 bases, with 22 bases between them. Per germline, CDR1 MGHRA and CDR2 YSYEKL. This CDR3 region has 19 residues. This CDR3 reads CASSQLYPPGGHGNQPQHF. The CDR3 nucleotides read TGCGCCAGCAGCCAATTATACCCCCCGGGGGGACATGGCAATCAGCCCCAGCATTTT.

The chain couples TRBV7-9 to TRBJ2-7, with D possibly being TRBD1 (5 bases). This CDR3 contains 11 residues. In germline, CDR1 is SEHNR, CDR2 FQNEAQ (reference sequence). V was clipped by 5 bases and J by 3 bases, with 5 bases between them. CDR3 DNA sequence: TGTGCCAGCAGCGACAGCTACGAGCAGTACTTC. This codes for CASSDSYEQYF.

The chain uses TRBV10-3 and TRBJ2-5, with TRBD1 matching 7 bases. Germline values: CDR1 ENHRY, CDR2 SYGVKD. Trimming cost V 4 bases and J 5 bases; bases outside gene matches: 7. The CDR3 contains 14 residues. Here the CDR3 reads CAISGTGYYETQYF. Written as DNA, the CDR3 is TGTGCCATCAGTGGGACAGGCTACTATGAGACCCAGTACTTC.